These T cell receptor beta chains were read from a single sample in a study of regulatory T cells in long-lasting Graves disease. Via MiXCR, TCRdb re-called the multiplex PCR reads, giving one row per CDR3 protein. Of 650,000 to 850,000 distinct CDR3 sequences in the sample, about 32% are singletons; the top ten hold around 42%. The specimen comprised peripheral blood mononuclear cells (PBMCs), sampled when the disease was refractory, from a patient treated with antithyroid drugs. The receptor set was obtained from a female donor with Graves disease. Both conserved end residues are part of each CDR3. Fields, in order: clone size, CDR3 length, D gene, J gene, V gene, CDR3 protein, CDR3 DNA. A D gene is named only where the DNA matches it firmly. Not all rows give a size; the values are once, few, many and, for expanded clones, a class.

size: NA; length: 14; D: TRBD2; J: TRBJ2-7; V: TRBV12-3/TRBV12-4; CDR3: CASRAETSAYEQYF; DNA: TGTGCCAGCAGAGCGGAGACTAGCGCATACGAGCAGTACTTC
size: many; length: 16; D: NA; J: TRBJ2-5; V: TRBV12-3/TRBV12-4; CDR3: CASSLGGLAAQETQYF; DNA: TGTGCCAGCAGTTTAGGCGGTTTGGCAGCTCAAGAGACCCAGTACTTC
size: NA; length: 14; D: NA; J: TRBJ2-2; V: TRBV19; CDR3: CASRVKGNTGELFF; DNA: TGTGCCAGTCGAGTCAAGGGGAACACCGGGGAGCTGTTTTTT
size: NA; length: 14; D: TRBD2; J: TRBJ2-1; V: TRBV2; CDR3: CASSVGTSRNEQFF; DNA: TGTGCCAGCAGTGTCGGGACTAGTCGCAATGAGCAGTTCTTC
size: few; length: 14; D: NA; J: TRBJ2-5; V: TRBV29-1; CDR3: CSAVGGAGGETQYF; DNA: TGCAGCGCGGTCGGGGGGGCAGGGGGAGAGACCCAGTACTTC
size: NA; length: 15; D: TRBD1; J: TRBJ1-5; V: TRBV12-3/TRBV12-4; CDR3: CASSSTGRSNQPQHF; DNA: TGTGCCAGCAGTTCGACAGGGCGTAGCAATCAGCCCCAGCATTTT
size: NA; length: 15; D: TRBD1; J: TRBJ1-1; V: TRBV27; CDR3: CASSLLGQPNTEAFF; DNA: TGTGCCAGCAGTTTATTGGGACAGCCGAACACTGAAGCTTTCTTT
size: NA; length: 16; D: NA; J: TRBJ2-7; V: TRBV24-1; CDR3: CATSDLRKGSSYEQYF; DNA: TGTGCCACCAGTGATTTGAGGAAAGGATCCTCTTACGAGCAGTACTTC
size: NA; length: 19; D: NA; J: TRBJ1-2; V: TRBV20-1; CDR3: CSASPQEGSTLMINYGYTF; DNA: TGCAGTGCTAGCCCCCAGGAGGGCAGCACCCTAATGATTAACTATGGCTACACCTTC
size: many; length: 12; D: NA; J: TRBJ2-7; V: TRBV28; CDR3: CASSFLPREQYF; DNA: TGTGCCAGCAGTTTCCTACCCCGCGAGCAGTACTTC
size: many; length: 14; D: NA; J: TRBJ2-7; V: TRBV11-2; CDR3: CASSPERVSYEQYF; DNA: TGTGCCAGCAGCCCTGAGCGGGTTTCCTACGAGCAGTACTTC
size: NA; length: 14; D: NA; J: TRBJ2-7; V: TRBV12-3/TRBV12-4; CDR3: CASSFDITSYEQYF; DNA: TGTGCCAGCAGTTTTGACATCACCTCCTACGAGCAGTACTTC
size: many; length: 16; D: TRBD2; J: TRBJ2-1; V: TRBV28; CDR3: CASSFLSGRIDNEQFF; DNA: TGTGCCAGCAGTTTCCTTAGCGGGAGAATAGACAATGAGCAGTTCTTC
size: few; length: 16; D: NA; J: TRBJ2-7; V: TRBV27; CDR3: CASRNNGRRGAYEQYF; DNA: TGTGCCAGCAGGAACAACGGACGCAGAGGAGCCTACGAGCAGTACTTC
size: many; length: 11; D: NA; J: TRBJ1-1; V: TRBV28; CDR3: CASRQNTEAFF; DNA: TGTGCCAGCAGGCAGAACACTGAAGCTTTCTTT
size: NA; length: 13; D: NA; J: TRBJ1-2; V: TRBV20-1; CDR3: CSASPTVSYGYTF; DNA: TGCAGTGCTAGCCCGACAGTTTCCTATGGCTACACCTTC
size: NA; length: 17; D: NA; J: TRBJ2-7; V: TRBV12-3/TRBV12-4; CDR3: CASSLALGDTYSYEQYF; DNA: TGTGCCAGCAGTTTAGCGCTGGGGGACACCTACTCCTACGAGCAGTACTTC
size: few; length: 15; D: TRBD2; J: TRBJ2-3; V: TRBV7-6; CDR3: CASSLTSGSADTQYF; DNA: TGTGCCAGCAGCTTGACTAGCGGGAGTGCAGATACGCAGTATTTT
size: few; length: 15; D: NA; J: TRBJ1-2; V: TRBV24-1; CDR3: CATSDPKTPSGGYTF; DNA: TGTGCCACCAGTGACCCCAAAACACCGTCGGGCGGCTACACCTTC
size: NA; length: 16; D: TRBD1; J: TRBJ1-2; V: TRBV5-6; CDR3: CASSLVSGTDLYGYTF; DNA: TGTGCCAGCAGCTTGGTCTCCGGGACAGACCTCTATGGCTACACCTTC
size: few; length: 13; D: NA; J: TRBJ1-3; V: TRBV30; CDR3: CAWSSFSGNTIYF; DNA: TGTGCCTGGAGCTCGTTCTCTGGAAACACCATATATTTT
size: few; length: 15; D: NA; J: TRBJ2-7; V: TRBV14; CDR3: CASSHISGFSYEQYF; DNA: TGTGCCAGCAGCCATATATCTGGATTCTCCTACGAGCAGTACTTC
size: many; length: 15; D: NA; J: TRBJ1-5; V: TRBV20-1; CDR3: CSAREVGRDVKPQHF; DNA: TGCAGTGCTAGGGAAGTTGGGAGGGACGTTAAGCCCCAGCATTTT
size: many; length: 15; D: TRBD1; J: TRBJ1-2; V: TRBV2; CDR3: CASSDWAGGNYGYTF; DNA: TGTGCCAGCAGTGACTGGGCAGGGGGAAACTATGGCTACACCTTC
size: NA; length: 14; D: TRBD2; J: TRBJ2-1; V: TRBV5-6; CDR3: CASALAGAYNEQFF; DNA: TGTGCCAGCGCACTAGCGGGAGCGTACAATGAGCAGTTCTTC
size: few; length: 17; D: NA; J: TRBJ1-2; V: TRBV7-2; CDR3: CASSFPRRGSPGYGYTF; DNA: TGTGCCAGCAGCTTTCCTCGGAGGGGTTCGCCTGGCTATGGCTACACCTTC
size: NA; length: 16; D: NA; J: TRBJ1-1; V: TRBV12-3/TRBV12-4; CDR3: CASSERRGAMNTEAFF; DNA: TGTGCCAGCAGTGAAAGACGGGGGGCTATGAACACTGAAGCTTTCTTT
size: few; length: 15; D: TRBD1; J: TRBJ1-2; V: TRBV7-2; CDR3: CASSLTRDRGGGYTF; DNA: TGTGCCAGCAGCCTCACACGGGACAGGGGTGGTGGCTACACCTTC